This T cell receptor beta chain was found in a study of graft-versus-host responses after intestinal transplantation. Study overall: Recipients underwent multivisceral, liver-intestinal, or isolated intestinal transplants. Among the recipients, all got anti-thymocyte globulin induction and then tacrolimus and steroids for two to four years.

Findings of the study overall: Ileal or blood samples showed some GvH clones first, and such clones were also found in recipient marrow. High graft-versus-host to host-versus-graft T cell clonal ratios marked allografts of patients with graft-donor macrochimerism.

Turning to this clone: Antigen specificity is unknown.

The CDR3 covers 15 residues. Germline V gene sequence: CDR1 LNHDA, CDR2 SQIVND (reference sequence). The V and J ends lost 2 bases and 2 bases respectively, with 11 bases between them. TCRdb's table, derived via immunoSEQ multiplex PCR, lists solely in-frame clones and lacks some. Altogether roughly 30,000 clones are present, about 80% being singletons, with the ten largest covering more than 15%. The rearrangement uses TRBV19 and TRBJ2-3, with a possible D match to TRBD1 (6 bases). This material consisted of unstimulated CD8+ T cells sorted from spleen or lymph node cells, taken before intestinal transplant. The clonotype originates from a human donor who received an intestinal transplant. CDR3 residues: CASSISGDLTDTQYF. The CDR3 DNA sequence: TGTGCCAGTAGTATATCAGGGGACCTCACAGATACGCAGTATTTT.